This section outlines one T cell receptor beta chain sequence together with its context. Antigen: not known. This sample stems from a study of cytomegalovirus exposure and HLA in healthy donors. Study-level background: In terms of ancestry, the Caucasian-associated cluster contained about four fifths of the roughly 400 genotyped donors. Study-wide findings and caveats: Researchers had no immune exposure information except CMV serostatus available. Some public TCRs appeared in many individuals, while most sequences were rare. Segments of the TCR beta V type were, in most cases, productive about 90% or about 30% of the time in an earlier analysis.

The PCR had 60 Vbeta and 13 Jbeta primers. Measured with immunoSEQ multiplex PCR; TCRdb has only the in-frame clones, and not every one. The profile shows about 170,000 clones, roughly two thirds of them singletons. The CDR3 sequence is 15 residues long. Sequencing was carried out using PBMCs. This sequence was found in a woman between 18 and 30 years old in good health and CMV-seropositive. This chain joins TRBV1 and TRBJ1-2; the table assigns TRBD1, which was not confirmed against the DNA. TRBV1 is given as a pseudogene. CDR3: CTSSSDRVRIYGYTF. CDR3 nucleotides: TGCACCAGCAGCTCGGACAGGGTTCGTATCTATGGCTACACCTTC.